The next 21 T cell receptor beta chains were all read from a single sample in a study of monozygotic twins with inflammatory bowel disease. For each CDR3 protein, TCRdb gives one entry from its re-call of the 5' RACE reads, without DNA. In total, the table holds some 450,000 distinct CDR3 sequences. Sequenced input: blood. The receptors here all came from a human donor with ulcerative colitis or Crohn's disease, or a healthy co-twin of an affected twin (not recorded which).

The chain couples TRBV3-1 to TRBJ2-1; TCRdb indicates TRBD2, and absent DNA this call remains unverified. This CDR3 has 19 amino acids. Germline CDR1 and CDR2: LGHDT and YNNKEL (reference sequence). The CDR3: CASSQDRGLRREGDNEQFF.

CDR3 residues: CSVRTSLEAFF. The chain links TRBV29-1 to TRBJ1-1; TCRdb returns TRBD1, unconfirmable since there is no DNA. The CDR3 spans 11 residues. Germline values: CDR1 SQVTM, CDR2 ANQGSEA.

V gene TRBV4-3 combines with J gene TRBJ2-5; TCRdb designates TRBD1, a call that cannot be tested without DNA. The CDR3 is made up of 16 amino acids. Looked up from germline, CDR1 is LGHNA and CDR2 is YSLEER. CDR3 protein: CASSQDGTGAVETQYF.

The CDR3 reads CASSFGQGRTEAFF. The chain couples TRBV12-3 or TRBV12-4 to TRBJ1-1; TCRdb's D call, TRBD1, is unchecked because there is no DNA. The CDR3 consists of 14 residues.

The V call is TRBV7-7, the J call TRBJ2-5. CDR3 length: 14 amino acids. Germline loops: CDR1 SSHAT, CDR2 FNYEAQ (reference sequence). CDR3 region: CASSLAPGQETQYF. The full variable domain, completed using reference TRBV7-7 and TRBJ2-5, is GAGVSQSPRYKVTKRGQDVTLRCDPISSHATLYWYQQALGQGPEFLTYFNYEAQPDKSGLPSDRFSAERPEGSISTLTIQRTEQRDSAMYRCASSLAPGQETQYFGPGTRLLVL.

This chain connects TRBV29-1 to TRBJ1-2; the TCRdb D gene call, TRBD1, has no DNA to confirm it. There are 12 residues in the CDR3. CDR1 is SQVTM, CDR2 ANQGSEA, per germline. CDR3 loop: CSVGAGKAGYTF.

The chain joins TRBV18 to TRBJ2-7; TCRdb returns TRBD2, unconfirmable since there is no DNA. The CDR3 runs 16 residues. From germline, CDR1 is KGHSH and CDR2 LQKENI. The chain's CDR3 is CASSSGLAGGAYEQYF.

This chain uses TRBV7-2 with TRBJ2-3; TCRdb proposes TRBD2, but this gene call is untestable without DNA. The CDR3 totals 15 residues. Germline CDR1 is SGHTA and CDR2 is FQGNSA. The CDR3 loop reads CASSQTGGPTDTQYF.

This CDR3 reads CASSPGPHTEQYF. This chain joins TRBV28 and TRBJ2-7; TCRdb returns TRBD1, unconfirmable since there is no DNA. CDR1 is MDHEN, CDR2 SYDVKM, per germline. The CDR3 length is 13 residues.

The chain is built from TRBV28 and TRBJ2-1; lacking DNA, the TRBD2 call made by TCRdb goes unchecked. The CDR3 totals 14 residues. CDR1 is MDHEN, CDR2 SYDVKM, per germline. The CDR3 loop reads CAIYSGSSYNEQFF.

The chain couples TRBV19 to TRBJ2-4; TCRdb reports TRBD1, a call that lacks DNA to check it against. Germline assignment: CDR1 LNHDA and CDR2 SQIVND (reference sequence). CDR3 size: 16 residues. CDR3 sequence reads: CASSPGGLLAKNIQYF.

The chain links TRBV28 to TRBJ1-6. CDR3 size: 14 residues. CDR1 is MDHEN, CDR2 SYDVKM, per germline. CDR3 residues: CASSWLNNNSPLHF.

This rearrangement joins TRBV20-1 to TRBJ2-1. The CDR3 is made up of 12 amino acids. CDR1 is DFQATT, CDR2 SNEGSKA, per germline (reference sequence). CDR3 residues: CSAFWSYNEQFF.

CDR3: CSASRGSLNTEAFF. This rearrangement joins TRBV20-1 to TRBJ1-1; TCRdb's D gene call, TRBD1, goes unchecked for lack of DNA. The CDR3 runs to 14 residues. CDR1 is DFQATT, CDR2 SNEGSKA, per germline (reference sequence).

The chain has TRBV20-1 and TRBJ2-1. The CDR3 runs 14 residues. Germline loops: CDR1 DFQATT, CDR2 SNEGSKA (reference sequence). The CDR3: CSARASFTYNEQFF.

Here the CDR3 reads CAIKGGWGLETQYF. The genes are TRBV6-1 and TRBJ2-5; lacking DNA, the TRBD1 call made by TCRdb goes unchecked. The CDR3 length is 14 residues. Germline assignment: CDR1 MNHNS and CDR2 SASEGT.

The J gene is TRBJ2-7, the V gene TRBV11-1; no DNA is available, so the TRBD1 call from TCRdb remains unchecked. This CDR3 spans 13 amino acids. CDR1 is SGHAT, CDR2 FQDESV, per germline (reference sequence). The CDR3 spells CASSYTTAWEQYF.

The chain joins TRBV7-2 to TRBJ2-2; TCRdb picks TRBD1, but there is no DNA to check that call. Germline V gene data show CDR1 as SGHTA and CDR2 as FQGNSA. This CDR3 is 17 amino acids long. CDR3 protein: CASSLATRGGLIGELFF. The full variable domain, its missing parts supplied by reference TRBV7-2 and TRBJ2-2, is GAGVSQSPSNKVTEKGKDVELRCDPISGHTALYWYRQSLGQGLEFLIYFQGNSAPDKSGLPSDRFSAERTGGSVSTLTIQRTQQEDSAVYLCASSLATRGGLIGELFFGEGSRLTVL.

The chain combines TRBV20-1 with TRBJ2-7. The CDR3 totals 13 residues. Germline values: CDR1 DFQATT, CDR2 SNEGSKA (reference sequence). The CDR3 is CSARGRQVYEQYF.

The chain is built from TRBV12-3 or TRBV12-4 and TRBJ2-3. The CDR3 extends over 11 amino acids. The CDR3 sequence: CASTNTDTQYF.

The chain uses TRBV6-2 or TRBV6-3 and TRBJ2-1; as DNA is missing, the TRBD2 call by TCRdb cannot be tested. The CDR3 extends over 15 amino acids. The germline V gene encodes CDR1 MNHEY and CDR2 SVGEGT. The CDR3: CASSYLAGGYNEQFF.